The clone carrying this T cell receptor (beta chain) showed up just once. These data originate in a study of cytomegalovirus exposure and HLA in healthy donors. Clones were read by immunoSEQ multiplex PCR, and TCRdb kept only the in-frame ones, dropping some. The table lists 150,000 to 200,000 clones, about 80% of them singletons, with around 2.8% in the top ten. The CDR3 sequence is 16 residues long. CDR1 SGHNT and CDR2 YYREEE come from the germline V gene (reference sequence). Trimming removed 5 bases at V and 1 base at J, with 17 bases between. The chain joins TRBV5-4 to TRBJ2-3; possible D gene TRBD2, 5 bases. The clonotype originates from a woman aged 18-30 years in good health and CMV-seropositive. The sequenced sample consisted of PBMCs. CDR3 nucleotides: TGTGCCAGCAGACCCCGGGGTGATCCCCGCACAGATACGCAGTATTTT. Encoded protein: CASRPRGDPRTDTQYF.